This T cell receptor beta chain derives from a study of blood T cell repertoires in COVID-19. Study-level background: Collection of acute and convalescent COVID-19 samples took place in the United States, Italy and Spain.

Individuals aged 18 to 89 years were recruited from fewer than 30 US areas. Clones were sequenced by immunoSEQ multiplex PCR, and TCRdb holds only the in-frame ones, with some missing. The sample lists 250,000 or so clones, roughly nine tenths occurring once. The CDR3 sequence is 14 residues long. The ends lost 5 bases at V and 7 bases at J; junction bases unmatched: 6. Per the germline V gene, CDR1 is LNHDA and CDR2 is SQIVND (reference sequence). Sequenced sample: PBMCs or T cells enriched from blood (not recorded which). The chain couples TRBV19 to TRBJ1-4; TRBD1 matches at 8 bases. The clonotype was recovered from a woman under 30 who had recovered from COVID-19. CDR3 residues: CASSSGGSSEKLFF. The CDR3 coding sequence is TGTGCCAGTAGTTCAGGGGGCTCGAGTGAAAAACTGTTTTTT.